This TCR beta chain was sequenced during a study of OX40 agonist ivuxolimab in advanced cancers. Whole-study context: Melanoma, hepatocellular carcinoma, head and neck or renal cell cancer occurred in dose-escalation patients. Study results and limitations: Both CD4+ and CD8+ T cell populations in blood had undergone clonal expansion by week 6 at 0.1 to 3.0 mg/kg.

In germline, CDR1 is SQVTM, CDR2 ANQGSEA. With V trimmed by 7 bases and J by 0 bases, 5 bases remained unmatched. This CDR3 contains 14 residues. In the case of this clone: What it recognizes is unknown.

Profiled with immunoSEQ multiplex PCR; TCRdb holds only in-frame clones, not every one. The table shows around 18,000 clones, with 87% occurring only once. Here the sequenced sample was CD4+ or CD8+ T cells sorted from blood, taken in a trial of the OX40 agonist ivuxolimab. The chain links TRBV29-1 to TRBJ2-1, with TRBD2 matching over 8 bases. The receptor comes from an adult with an advanced solid tumor such as melanoma, head and neck, liver or kidney cancer. The CDR3 protein is CSGSGESSYNEQFF. For the CDR3, the DNA is TGCAGCGGTAGCGGGGAGAGCTCCTACAATGAGCAGTTCTTC.